This T cell receptor beta chain was retrieved from a study of blood T cell repertoires in COVID-19. Study information: PBMCs, B-cell-depleted T cells, or T cells were the source of the cDNA or gDNA that made up the material.

This CDR3 is built from 13 residues. The V and J ends lost 3 bases and 5 bases, in that order; junction bases with no gene match: 2. Germline-derived CDR1 and CDR2 are MDHEN and SYDVKM. Sequencing used immunoSEQ multiplex PCR; TCRdb keeps in-frame clones, though not all of them. This table holds 120,000 or so clones, 85% to 90% found once. This TCR came from a human donor in a cohort sampled during active COVID-19. This rearrangement joins TRBV28 to TRBJ2-7; 9 positions agree with TRBD1. Sequencing was carried out using peripheral blood. The CDR3 spells CASSFRQGDEQYF. CDR3 DNA sequence: TGTGCCAGCAGTTTCCGACAGGGGGACGAGCAGTACTTC.